This T cell receptor beta chain emerged from a study of blood T cell repertoires in COVID-19. The overall study: Sites across the United States, Italy and Spain contributed samples from acute and convalescent COVID-19.

In the original analysis: Amplification of reference gene primers provided the estimated nucleated cell counts. The protocol was immunoSEQ multiplex PCR, while the TCRdb copy is restricted to in-frame clones and leaves out a portion. V and J calls and clone size are given by that table; D and trimming were obtained from the DNA. Of 45,000 to 55,000 clones detected, around 83% appear once; the ten largest clones hold more than 1.5%. Per the germline V gene, CDR1 is SEHNR and CDR2 is FQNEAQ (reference sequence). The V and J ends lost 5 bases and 5 bases, in that order; junction bases with no gene match: 10. The CDR3 spans 15 residues.

The clonotype was recovered from a man in his forties or fifties with acute or convalescent COVID-19. Sequencing was carried out using peripheral blood. The gene calls are TRBV7-9 and TRBJ2-7; 9 positions match TRBD1. The CDR3 reads CASSQPWDRVDEQYF. The CDR3 DNA reads as TGTGCCAGCAGCCAACCATGGGACAGGGTAGACGAGCAGTACTTC.